This entry is about one TCR beta chain. What it recognizes is unknown. The sample is drawn from a study of siplizumab effects on memory and regulatory T cells. Broader study findings: Treg-derived clones made up an average of approximately 64% of mappable alloreactive CD4+ clones with siplizumab and about 26% in controls.

For a few donor pairs, CD4+ naive/memory and CD8+ naive/effector-memory/TEMRA unstimulated subsets were also sequenced. Method: immunoSEQ multiplex PCR; TCRdb's copy keeps in-frame clones and lacks some. The profile covers about 1,100 clones, with roughly 80% appearing a single time and roughly 56% taken by the ten largest. Germline CDR1 reads MGHRA; CDR2 reads YSYEKL. The CDR3 has 15 amino acids. V dropped 4 bases and J dropped 5 bases, with 15 bases sitting between them. Sequencing used TEMRA CD8+ T cells sorted from blood. Noted subset: unstimulated CD8+ CD45RA+ effector memory T cells. The chain is built from TRBV4-1 and TRBJ2-1; maybe TRBD2 (5 bases). This TCR derives from a human donor in good health. CDR3: CASSLSRLSDNEQFF. CDR3 DNA: TGCGCCAGCAGCCTTTCTCGACTAAGTGACAATGAGCAGTTCTTC.